The clone carrying this T cell receptor (beta chain) appeared once. Trimming took 0 bases from V and 3 from J, leaving 14 bases between them. Germline V CDR1 and CDR2: LGHNA, YSLEER. The CDR3 contains 17 residues. This sample was taken from a study of blood T cells in healthy people across ages. No fewer than 6.5 million PBMCs went into each sample. Every sample gave at least 5.5 micrograms of total RNA when it was extracted. The second PCR ran about 6 to 11 cycles with a sample-barcoded 5' primer and J-beta primers. Each cDNA molecule, via a template-switch adaptor with 12 random nucleotides, was tagged. Via MiXCR, TCRdb re-called the 5' RACE reads, giving one row per CDR3 protein. The profile covers 580,000 or so distinct CDR3 sequences, with around 50% appearing a single time and around 23% taken by the ten largest.

The genes are TRBV4-3 and TRBJ2-2; D may be TRBD1 (6 bases). This TCR was recovered from a man older than 75 in good health. The sample comprised blood. CDR3 sequence (DNA): TGCGCCAGCAGCCAAGAGGGCCTGACAGGACACACCGGGGAGCTGTTTTTT. It is translated as CASSQEGLTGHTGELFF.